This T cell receptor beta chain came from a study of cytomegalovirus exposure and HLA in healthy donors. Study results and limitations: HLA restriction was apparent for most CMV-associated TCR beta chains in a later analysis. Cytomegalovirus-associated status was assigned to some 160 TCR beta chains. HLA-A and HLA-B allele assignments for most subjects were reportedly predicted accurately using TCR beta sequences. The authors considered a cluster of highly shared sequence variants likely to be a sequencing artifact.

This clone appeared once. Its antigen remains unknown. The CDR3 is made up of 12 amino acids. CDR1 is GTSNPN and CDR2 is SVGIG in the germline V gene (reference sequence). The V end was cut by 0 bases, the J end by 6 bases, with 8 bases between. The PCR had 60 Vbeta and 13 Jbeta primers. The protocol was immunoSEQ multiplex PCR, while the TCRdb copy is restricted to in-frame clones and leaves out a portion. The sample lists tens of thousands of clones; nearly 80% were seen once. The rearrangement uses TRBV30 and TRBJ1-2, with D possibly matching TRBD1 (5 bases). Source material: PBMCs. This receptor was obtained from a woman aged 40 to 50 in good health and CMV-seronegative. The CDR3 coding sequence is TGTGCCTGGAGTGTAGGGGTCGATGGCTACACCTTC. Translated, it gives CAWSVGVDGYTF.